This T cell receptor (beta chain) is drawn from a study of Ad26.COV2.S vaccination and SARS-CoV-2 variants. Study-level results: Vaccinees displayed broader spike-specific TCR repertoires than placebo recipients. Non-spike TCR breadth was similar in vaccine and placebo recipients.

Of note for this clone: The antigen is undetermined.

The method was immunoSEQ multiplex PCR; TCRdb's version includes in-frame clones alone and lacks a portion of them. The repertoire consists of about 420,000 clones, with approximately 87% occurring once and the leading ten covering less than 4.5%. Treatment denoted: about 20 received Ad26.COV2.S at low or high dose, single or two shots; five or six received placebo; per-sample allocation not given. On day 63 after the first injection, vaccine and placebo recipients gave samples. Its platform was an Ad26 vector, and its expressed antigen was Wuhan-strain SARS-CoV-2 spike. The ends were cut back, 0 bases at V and 0 bases at J, with 4 bases in the middle. The CDR3 runs to 14 residues. The germline V gene encodes CDR1 SGHAT and CDR2 FQNNGV.

The sequence came from a person aged 18-60 years who received the Ad26.COV2.S COVID-19 vaccine or a placebo. Source: peripheral blood, taken in a trial of Ad26.COV2.S vaccine versus placebo. The chain uses TRBV11-2 and TRBJ2-3, with unresolved D. For the CDR3, the DNA is TGTGCCAGCAGCTTAGACATAAGCACAGATACGCAGTATTTT. It encodes CASSLDISTDTQYF.